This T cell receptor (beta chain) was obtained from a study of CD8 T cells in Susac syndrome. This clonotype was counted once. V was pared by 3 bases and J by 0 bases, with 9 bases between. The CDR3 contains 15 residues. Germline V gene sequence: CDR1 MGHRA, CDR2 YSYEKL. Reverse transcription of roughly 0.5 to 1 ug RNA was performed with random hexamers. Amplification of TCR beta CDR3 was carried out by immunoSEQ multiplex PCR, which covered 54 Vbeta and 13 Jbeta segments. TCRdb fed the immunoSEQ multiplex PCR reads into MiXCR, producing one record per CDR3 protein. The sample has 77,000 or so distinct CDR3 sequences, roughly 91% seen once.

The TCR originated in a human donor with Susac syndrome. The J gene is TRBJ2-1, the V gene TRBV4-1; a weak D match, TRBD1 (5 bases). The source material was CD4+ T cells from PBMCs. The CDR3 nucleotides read TGCGCCAGCAGCCATGGACACTTCTCCTACAATGAGCAGTTCTTC. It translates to CASSHGHFSYNEQFF.